Described below is a single T cell receptor (beta chain) sequence and its context. Its antigen is undetermined. Patients were excluded for uncontrolled infection, other autoimmune disease, pregnancy or lactation. Every diagnosis used clinical symptoms, serum thyroxine and TRAb, thyroid ultrasound and orbital computed tomography. This sample was taken from a study of T cells in Graves' hyperthyroidism and ophthalmopathy. In the study overall: Initial diagnosis, before any treatment, was when peripheral blood was collected. Findings of the study overall: Blood samples included most of the expanded thyroid clonotypes exceeding 0.001.

The CDR3 has 12 residues. Germline V gene lookup returns CDR1 SGDLS and CDR2 YYNGEE. V gave up 8 bases and J gave up 3 bases, with 11 bases separating them. RNA transcripts provided the source from which TCR beta CDR3 regions were amplified. The HTBI primer set served for first-round RT-PCR of the TCR CDR3. TCRdb reanalysed the multiplex PCR reads using MiXCR and keeps one entry per CDR3 protein. The sample lists around 720,000 distinct CDR3 sequences; about a third were seen once. The sequence was obtained from a middle-aged woman with Graves' hyperthyroidism. The sequenced sample was blood. The chain joins TRBV9 to TRBJ2-5; tentative D call: TRBD2 (5 bases). CDR3 loop: CASASGKETQYF. The CDR3 DNA sequence: TGTGCCAGTGCGTCGGGGAAAGAGACCCAGTACTTC.